This T cell receptor (beta chain) was captured by sequencing in a study of Graves' ophthalmopathy and Graves' hyperthyroidism. The TCR beta CDR3 regions underwent amplification from RNA transcripts. The workflow started with a first-round RT-PCR run with HTBI primers and then moved on to a second-round multiplex PCR. TCRdb re-analysed the multiplex PCR reads in MiXCR, keeping a single row per CDR3 protein. Among some 160,000 distinct CDR3 sequences, 30% to 45% were seen once, and the ten largest hold around 8.9%. Overall study findings and caveats: In separating ophthalmopathy from stable hyperthyroidism, a 13-signature model achieved around 85% sensitivity and 70% to 83% specificity. Both an approximately 69% sensitivity and an approximately 75% specificity characterized the model's predictions of ophthalmopathy progression.

Excluded: other autoimmune disease, uncontrolled infection, pregnancy or lactation. The authors used Ficoll-Paque density gradient centrifugation to separate PBMCs. The input was roughly 9.3 ml of fresh peripheral blood. This CDR3 is built from 18 residues. Germline V gene lookup returns CDR1 LGHDT and CDR2 YNNKEL (reference sequence). V was pared by 1 base and J by 5 bases, with 16 bases of the junction left unmatched. This clonotype was counted at least ten times. The antigen is undetermined. This clonotype originated in a man aged 25 to 45 with Graves' ophthalmopathy. The sequenced material came from peripheral blood. The chain employs TRBV3-1 and TRBJ2-5; TRBD2 matches 7 bases. CDR3 residues: CASSQVGGGPPGWETQYF. Here the CDR3 DNA reads TGTGCCAGCAGCCAAGTGGGGGGGGGACCTCCAGGTTGGGAGACCCAGTACTTC.